These 20 T cell receptor beta chains came from one sample sequenced in a study of human T cells and chemical hapten exposure. The sample's time point: patch test 1, 2 weeks after DPC sensitization. Indicated treatment: therapeutic diphenylcyclopropenone sensitization with weekly scalp DPC. TCRdb reanalysed the RACE reads using MiXCR and keeps one entry per CDR3 protein. The sample consists of more than 80,000 distinct CDR3 sequences, approximately 8% of them appearing once. Material: whole blood, obtained in connection with sensitization to the hapten diphenylcyclopropenone (DPC). These TCRs come from a woman aged 30 to 39 with alopecia areata. Some clones in this sample may be carry-over from other donors' samples.

This sequence joins TRBV2 and TRBJ1-1, with D hard to call. The CDR3 is 13 residues long. Germline V lookup: CDR1 SNHLY, CDR2 FYNNEI. Trimming removed 4 bases at V and 1 base at J, with 7 bases between. As DNA, the CDR3 is TGTGCCAGCAGTGGGCAGGCGAACACTGAAGCTTTCTTT. Protein sequence: CASSGQANTEAFF.

This clonotype was observed a handful of times. The DNA of the CDR3 is TGTGCCAGCTCACACCCGACTAGCTCTGGGGCCAACGTCCTGACTTTC. It is translated as CASSHPTSSGANVLTF. This rearrangement joins TRBV18 to TRBJ2-6; TRBD2 might be the D (6 bases). Per the germline V gene, CDR1 is KGHSH and CDR2 is LQKENI. V was cut by 4 bases and J by 0 bases, with 10 bases left in between. The CDR3 consists of 16 residues.

There are a few counts of this clonotype. The chain uses TRBV7-9 and TRBJ1-2; D uncertain. Deletions cut 5 bases from V and 3 bases from J, with 10 bases between. Germline V gene data show CDR1 as SEHNR and CDR2 as FQNEAQ (reference sequence). The CDR3 is made up of 13 amino acids. CDR3 amino acids: CASSPHLDYGYTF. CDR3 in DNA: TGTGCCAGCAGCCCCCATTTGGACTATGGCTACACCTTC.

The chain combines TRBV5-1 with TRBJ2-7; perhaps TRBD2 as D (8 bases). The CDR3 runs 14 residues. Germline CDR1 reads SGHRS; CDR2 reads YFSETQ. V shed 4 bases and J shed 3 bases, with 14 bases lying between them. The CDR3 protein is CASSIGRGRYEQYF. The DNA for the CDR3 is TGCGCCAGCAGCATCGGGAGGGGGCGCTACGAGCAGTACTTC. Filled out from reference TRBV5-1 and TRBJ2-7, the complete variable domain reads KAGVTQTPRYLIKTRGQQVTLSCSPISGHRSVSWYQQTPGQGLQFLFEYFSETQRNKGNFPGRFSGRQFSNSRSEMNVSTLELGDSALYLCASSIGRGRYEQYFGPGTRLTVT.

This clonotype was observed a handful of times. The V gene is TRBV10-3, the J gene TRBJ1-4; D is perhaps TRBD1 (5 bases). Germline V gene sequence: CDR1 ENHRY, CDR2 SYGVKD. The CDR3 runs to 13 residues. Trimming took off 0 bases at V and 10 bases at J, with 9 bases between the two ends. CDR3 nucleotides: TGTGCCATCAGTGAGTCGCAGGGAGGAAAACTGTTTTTT. This translates into CAISESQGGKLFF.

This clonotype was picked up many times. The V and J genes are TRBV7-2 and TRBJ2-3, with no clear D. V lost 5 bases, J lost 1 base, and 4 bases lay in between. Per germline, CDR1 SGHTA and CDR2 FQGNSA. The CDR3 spans 12 residues. The CDR3 sequence: CASSQRTDTQYF. CDR3 nucleotide sequence: TGTGCCAGCAGCCAACGCACAGATACGCAGTATTTT.

The rearrangement joins TRBV5-6 to TRBJ2-2, with D possibly TRBD2 on 6 matching bases. The CDR3 is 16 residues long. Trimming cost V 3 bases and J 1 base, with 13 bases left between them. Germline values: CDR1 SGHDT, CDR2 YYEEEE. The CDR3 sequence is CASSSGGEWNTGELFF. CDR3 nucleotide sequence: TGTGCCAGCAGCTCTGGCGGGGAATGGAACACCGGGGAGCTGTTTTTT.

The rearrangement joins TRBV3-1 to TRBJ1-1; D is unresolved. The V end was cut by 1 base, the J end by 1 base, with 4 bases between. Germline V lookup: CDR1 LGHDT, CDR2 YNNKEL (reference sequence). The CDR3 totals 13 residues. The CDR3: CASSQVRNTEAFF. CDR3 in DNA: TGTGCCAGCAGCCAAGTCCGGAACACTGAAGCTTTCTTT.

The table lists this clonotype with many counts. The chain employs TRBV14 and TRBJ2-3; D is possibly TRBD1 or TRBD2 (5 bases each). Germline V gene data show CDR1 as SGHDN and CDR2 as FVKESK. V was trimmed by 0 bases and J by 2 bases, leaving 18 bases between them. This CDR3 spans 18 amino acids. The CDR3 loop reads CASSQDTRGQSFTDTQYF. CDR3 DNA: TGTGCCAGCAGCCAAGATACGAGGGGCCAGAGCTTCACAGATACGCAGTATTTT.

V and J are TRBV3-1 and TRBJ2-5; D gene ambiguous. Deletions cut 1 base from V and 3 bases from J, with 9 bases between. Germline V gene sequence: CDR1 LGHDT, CDR2 YNNKEL (reference sequence). This CDR3 has 14 residues. CDR3 in amino acids: CASSQVTVKETQYF. The CDR3 DNA reads TGTGCCAGCAGCCAAGTCACAGTCAAAGAGACCCAGTACTTC.

The chain links TRBV24-1 to TRBJ2-3; D ambiguous. Trimming left V 3 bases short and J 2 bases short, with 5 bases between. The CDR3 has 13 residues. Germline V gene data show CDR1 as KGHDR and CDR2 as SFDVKD. The CDR3 reads CATSDKNTDTQYF. The CDR3 region has the DNA TGTGCCACCAGTGATAAGAACACAGATACGCAGTATTTT.

This clonotype has ten or more counts. V and J are TRBV6-1 and TRBJ2-4, with 8 bases that match TRBD1. V lost 1 base to trimming and J lost 3 bases; unmatched junction nucleotides: 8. Germline assignment: CDR1 MNHNS and CDR2 SASEGT. This CDR3 comprises 17 residues. CDR3 nucleotide sequence: TGTGCCAGCAGTGAAGGCCGACAGGGGTTAGGCAAAAACATTCAGTACTTC. This encodes CASSEGRQGLGKNIQYF.

The gene calls are TRBV20-1 and TRBJ2-1; TRBD2 matches at 9 bases. The length of the CDR3 is 15 residues. V was pared by 2 bases and J by 6 bases, with 8 bases of the junction left unmatched. Germline V gene lookup returns CDR1 DFQATT and CDR2 SNEGSKA (reference sequence). As DNA, the CDR3 is TGCAGTGCTAGAAAGGGTCTAGCGGGGATCAATGAGCAGTTCTTC. Protein product: CSARKGLAGINEQFF.

This clonotype was seen repeatedly, ten times or more. CDR3 nucleotide sequence: TGTGCCACCTGTAGGGGGCCGTACAATGAGCAGTTCTTC. Encoded protein: CATCRGPYNEQFF. The gene calls are TRBV6-2 or TRBV6-3 and TRBJ2-1; TRBD1 matches 7 bases. The V and J ends lost 10 bases and 4 bases, in that order; junction bases with no gene match: 7. Per germline, CDR1 MNHEY and CDR2 SVGEGT. This CDR3 comprises 13 residues.

This clonotype has at least ten counts. The gene calls are TRBV18 and TRBJ2-5; D uncertain. The germline V gene encodes CDR1 KGHSH and CDR2 LQKENI. The CDR3 loop spans 13 amino acids. V was trimmed by 3 bases and J by 5 bases, leaving 10 bases between them. Here the CDR3 reads CASSPIGVETQYF. Here the CDR3 DNA reads TGTGCCAGCTCACCGATTGGAGTGGAGACCCAGTACTTC.

There are many counts of this clonotype. The chain couples TRBV12-5 to TRBJ2-1; TRBD2 is a possible D gene (5 bases). The CDR3 runs to 17 residues. In germline, CDR1 is LGHNT, CDR2 FRNRAP. V gave up 5 bases and J gave up 2 bases, with 19 bases separating them. For the CDR3, the DNA is TGTGCTAGTGGTACGCCGACTAATCCGGCGCCCTACAATGAGCAGTTCTTC. Amino acids: CASGTPTNPAPYNEQFF. The whole variable domain, filled in from reference TRBV12-5 and TRBJ2-1, reads DARVTQTPRHKVTEMGQEVTMRCQPILGHNTVFWYRQTMMQGLELLAYFRNRAPLDDSGMPKDRFSAEMPDATLATLKIQPSEPRDSAVYFCASGTPTNPAPYNEQFFGPGTRLTVL.

The chain carries TRBV2 and TRBJ2-2; perhaps TRBD1 as D (6 bases). Trimming stripped 7 bases from V and 7 bases from J, with 10 bases between. Germline CDR1 SNHLY, CDR2 FYNNEI. The CDR3 extends over 12 amino acids. The CDR3 DNA is TGTGCCAGCAAGGGGGAGTACGGGGAGCTGTTTTTT. Protein product: CASKGEYGELFF.

V is TRBV6-6 and J is TRBJ1-4, with a tentative D call TRBD1 (6 bases). Germline loops: CDR1 MNHNY, CDR2 SVGAGI (reference sequence). The V end was cut by 4 bases, the J end by 3 bases, with 15 bases between. There are 16 residues in the CDR3. CDR3 coding DNA: TGTGCCAGCAGTTTCGGAACCGGGACACCTAATGAAAAACTGTTTTTT. Amino acids: CASSFGTGTPNEKLFF.

This clonotype was counted a few times. V gene TRBV7-3 combines with J gene TRBJ2-7; the D is unclear. Looked up from germline, CDR1 is SGHTA and CDR2 is FQGTGA. V was pared by 7 bases and J by 7 bases, with 14 bases between. The CDR3 is made up of 12 amino acids. The CDR3 sequence is CASNHPIIEQYF. CDR3 nucleotide sequence: TGTGCCAGCAACCACCCGATTATTGAGCAGTACTTC.

At least ten counts were recorded for this clonotype. The chain links TRBV20-1 to TRBJ2-1; 8 bases map to TRBD2. The CDR3 spans 14 residues. CDR1 is DFQATT, CDR2 SNEGSKA, per germline (reference sequence). Trimming at V came to 3 bases and at J to 6 bases, leaving 7 bases not matched to a gene. CDR3 protein: CSASLAGGPNEQFF. The CDR3, as DNA: TGCAGTGCTAGCTTGGCGGGGGGCCCCAATGAGCAGTTCTTC.